This is a list of T cell receptor beta chains from one sample in a study of OX40 agonist ivuxolimab in advanced cancers. Sequencing was performed with immunoSEQ multiplex PCR; in TCRdb, only in-frame clones are kept and a portion is missing. The sample carries 70,000 to 95,000 clones, around nine tenths recorded once. This specimen was CD4+ or CD8+ T cells sorted from blood, taken in a trial of the OX40 agonist ivuxolimab. The receptor source for this set is an adult with an advanced solid tumor such as melanoma, head and neck, liver or kidney cancer. The CDR3 runs from the conserved cysteine through the conserved F or W. A D gene is named only where the DNA matches it firmly. A row's size may be missing; if present it is once, few, many or a size class.

d_call: TRBD1
j_call: TRBJ2-7
v_call: TRBV5-4
clone_size: NA
cdr3_aa: CASSFRTGNYEQYF
cdr3_nt: TGTGCCAGCAGCTTTAGGACAGGGAACTACGAGCAGTACTTC

d_call: NA
j_call: TRBJ2-6
v_call: TRBV4-2
clone_size: NA
cdr3_aa: CASSPTVALEGANVLTF
cdr3_nt: TGTGCCAGCAGCCCCACGGTGGCTCTTGAGGGGGCCAACGTCCTGACTTTC

d_call: TRBD1
j_call: TRBJ1-5
v_call: TRBV7-8
clone_size: NA
cdr3_aa: CASSGRDRGPFGGPQHF
cdr3_nt: TGTGCCAGCAGCGGGAGGGACAGGGGACCTTTTGGTGGGCCCCAGCATTTT

d_call: TRBD2
j_call: TRBJ2-3
v_call: TRBV5-1
clone_size: once
cdr3_aa: CASSLEASGGTDTQYF
cdr3_nt: TGCGCCAGCAGCTTGGAGGCTAGCGGGGGCACAGATACGCAGTATTTT

d_call: NA
j_call: TRBJ1-5
v_call: TRBV4-1
clone_size: NA
cdr3_aa: CASSQDLGRSNQPQHF
cdr3_nt: TGCGCCAGCAGCCAAGATCTGGGGCGCAGCAATCAGCCCCAGCATTTT

d_call: TRBD1
j_call: TRBJ2-1
v_call: TRBV5-6
clone_size: NA
cdr3_aa: CASTTGVSYNEQFF
cdr3_nt: TGTGCCAGCACCACAGGGGTCTCCTACAATGAGCAGTTCTTC

d_call: NA
j_call: TRBJ1-1
v_call: TRBV18
clone_size: NA
cdr3_aa: CASSPEREAFF
cdr3_nt: TGTGCCAGCTCACCAGAGCGTGAAGCTTTCTTT

d_call: NA
j_call: TRBJ1-5
v_call: TRBV19
clone_size: NA
cdr3_aa: CASSWDGSNQPQHF
cdr3_nt: TGTGCCAGTAGTTGGGACGGATCCAATCAGCCCCAGCATTTT

d_call: NA
j_call: TRBJ2-5
v_call: TRBV5-1
clone_size: NA
cdr3_aa: CASSAGTPLRETQYF
cdr3_nt: TGCGCCAGCAGCGCCGGGACTCCCCTCCGAGAGACCCAGTACTTC

d_call: TRBD2
j_call: TRBJ2-7
v_call: TRBV27
clone_size: NA
cdr3_aa: CASSLFPAGVVYEQYF
cdr3_nt: TGTGCCAGCAGTTTATTTCCAGCGGGAGTTGTTTACGAGCAGTACTTC

d_call: NA
j_call: TRBJ2-1
v_call: TRBV12-5
clone_size: NA
cdr3_aa: CASGFSVRASQGYNEQFF
cdr3_nt: TGTGCTAGTGGTTTTTCCGTCAGGGCGAGCCAAGGATACAATGAGCAGTTCTTC

d_call: NA
j_call: TRBJ2-7
v_call: TRBV20-1
clone_size: NA
cdr3_aa: CSASQQVEQYF
cdr3_nt: TGCAGTGCTAGTCAACAGGTCGAGCAGTACTTC

d_call: TRBD1
j_call: TRBJ1-3
v_call: TRBV19
clone_size: few
cdr3_aa: CASSRDRPENGNTIYF
cdr3_nt: TGTGCCAGTAGTCGGGACAGACCAGAGAACGGAAACACCATATATTTT